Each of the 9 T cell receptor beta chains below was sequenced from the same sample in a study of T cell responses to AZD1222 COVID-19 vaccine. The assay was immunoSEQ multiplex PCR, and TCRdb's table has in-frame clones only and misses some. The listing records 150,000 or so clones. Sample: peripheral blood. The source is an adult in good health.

CDR3 region: CASSDGVATNEQFF. In nucleotides, the CDR3 is TGTGCCAGCAGTGACGGAGTGGCTACAAATGAGCAGTTCTTC. The genes are TRBV2 and TRBJ2-1; no definite D call. The CDR3 has 14 residues. From germline, CDR1 is SNHLY and CDR2 FYNNEI. V lost 3 bases and J lost 7, with 13 bases in between.

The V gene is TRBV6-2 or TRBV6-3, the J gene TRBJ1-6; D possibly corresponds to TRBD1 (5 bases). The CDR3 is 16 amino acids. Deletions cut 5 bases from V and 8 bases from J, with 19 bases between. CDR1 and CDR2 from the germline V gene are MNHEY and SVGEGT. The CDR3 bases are TGTGCCAGCAGTCCGGGACGGGCCCACCGATATTCACCCCTCCACTTT. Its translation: CASSPGRAHRYSPLHF.

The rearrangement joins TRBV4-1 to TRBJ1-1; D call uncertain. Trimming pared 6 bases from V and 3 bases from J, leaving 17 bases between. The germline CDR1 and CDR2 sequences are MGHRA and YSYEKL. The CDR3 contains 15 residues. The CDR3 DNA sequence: TGCGCCAGCAGATCCCTGGGCCAAGGCTACACTGAAGCTTTCTTT. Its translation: CASRSLGQGYTEAFF.

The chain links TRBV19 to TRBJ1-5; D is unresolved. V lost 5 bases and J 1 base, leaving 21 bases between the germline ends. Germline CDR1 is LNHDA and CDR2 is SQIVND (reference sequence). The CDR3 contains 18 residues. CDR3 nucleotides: TGTGCCAGTAGTTTCCGGGTCTCCCAGTCGGTCAGCAATCAGCCCCAGCATTTT. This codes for CASSFRVSQSVSNQPQHF.

CDR3 nucleotide sequence: TGTGCCAGCAGCGTCGGGGGCACTGAAGCTTTCTTT. The encoded protein is CASSVGGTEAFF. The chain couples TRBV27 to TRBJ1-1, with D possibly being TRBD1 (5 bases). The germline V gene encodes CDR1 MNHEY and CDR2 SMNVEV (reference sequence). The length of the CDR3 is 12 residues. With 6 bases removed from V and 4 bases from J, the gap between germline ends came to 9 bases.

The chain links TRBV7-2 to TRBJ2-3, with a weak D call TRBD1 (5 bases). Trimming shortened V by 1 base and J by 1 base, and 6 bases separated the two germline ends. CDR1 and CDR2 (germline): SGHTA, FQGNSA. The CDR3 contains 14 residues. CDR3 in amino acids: CASSLGGRTDTQYF. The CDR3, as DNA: TGTGCCAGCAGCTTAGGGGGCCGCACAGATACGCAGTATTTT.

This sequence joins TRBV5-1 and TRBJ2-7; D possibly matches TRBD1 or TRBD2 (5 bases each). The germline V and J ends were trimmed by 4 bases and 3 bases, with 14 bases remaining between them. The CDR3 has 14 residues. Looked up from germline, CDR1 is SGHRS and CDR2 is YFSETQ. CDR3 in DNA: TGCGCCAGCAGCCAGGGACGGAAAAACTACGAGCAGTACTTC. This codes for CASSQGRKNYEQYF.

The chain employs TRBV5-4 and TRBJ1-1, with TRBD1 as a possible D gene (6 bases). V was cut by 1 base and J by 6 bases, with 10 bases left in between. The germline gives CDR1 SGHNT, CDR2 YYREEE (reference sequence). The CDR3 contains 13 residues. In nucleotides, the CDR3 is TGTGCCAGCAGCTTGTGGGGGGGGCCTGAAGCTTTCTTT. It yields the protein CASSLWGGPEAFF.

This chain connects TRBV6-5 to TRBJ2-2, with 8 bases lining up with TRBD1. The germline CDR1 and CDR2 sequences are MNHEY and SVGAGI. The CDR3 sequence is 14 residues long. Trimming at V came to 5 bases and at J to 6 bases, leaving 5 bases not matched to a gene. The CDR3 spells CASSQTDRAGELFF. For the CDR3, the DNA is TGTGCCAGCAGTCAAACGGACAGGGCCGGGGAGCTGTTTTTT.